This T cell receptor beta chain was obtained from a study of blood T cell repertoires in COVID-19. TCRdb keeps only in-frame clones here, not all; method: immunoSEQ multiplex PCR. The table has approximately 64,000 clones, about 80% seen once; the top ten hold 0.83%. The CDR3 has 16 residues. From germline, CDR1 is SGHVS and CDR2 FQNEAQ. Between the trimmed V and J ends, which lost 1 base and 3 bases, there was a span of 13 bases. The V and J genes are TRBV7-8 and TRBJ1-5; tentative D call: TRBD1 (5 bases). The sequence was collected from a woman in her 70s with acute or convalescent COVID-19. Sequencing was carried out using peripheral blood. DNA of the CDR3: TGTGCCAGCAGCTTAGGACAGCTGGGGTCCAATCAGCCCCAGCATTTT. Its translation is CASSLGQLGSNQPQHF.